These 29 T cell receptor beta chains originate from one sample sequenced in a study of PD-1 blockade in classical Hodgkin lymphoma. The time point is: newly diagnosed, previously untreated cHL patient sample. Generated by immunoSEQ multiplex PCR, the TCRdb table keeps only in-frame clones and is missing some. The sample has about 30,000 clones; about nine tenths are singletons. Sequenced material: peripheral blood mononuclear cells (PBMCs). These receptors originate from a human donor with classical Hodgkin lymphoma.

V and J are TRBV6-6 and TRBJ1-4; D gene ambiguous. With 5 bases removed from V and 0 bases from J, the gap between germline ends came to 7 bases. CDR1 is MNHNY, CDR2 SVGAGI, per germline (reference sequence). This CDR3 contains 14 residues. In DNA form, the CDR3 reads TGTGCCAGCAGTCCATTATCAACTAATGAAAAACTGTTTTTT. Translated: CASSPLSTNEKLFF.

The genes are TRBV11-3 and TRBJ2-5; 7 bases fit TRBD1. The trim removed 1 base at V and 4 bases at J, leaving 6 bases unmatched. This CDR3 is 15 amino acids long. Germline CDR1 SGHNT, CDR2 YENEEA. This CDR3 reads CASSLGTGEGETQYF. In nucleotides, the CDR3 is TGTGCCAGCAGCTTAGGCACAGGGGAAGGAGAGACCCAGTACTTC.

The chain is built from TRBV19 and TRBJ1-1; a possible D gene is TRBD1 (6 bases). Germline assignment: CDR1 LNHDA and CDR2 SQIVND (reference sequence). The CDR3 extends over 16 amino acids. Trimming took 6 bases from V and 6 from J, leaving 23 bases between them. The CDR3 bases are TGTGCCAGTAGCGATCGGACAGTCGGGGGAACCTCTGAAGCTTTCTTT. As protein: CASSDRTVGGTSEAFF.

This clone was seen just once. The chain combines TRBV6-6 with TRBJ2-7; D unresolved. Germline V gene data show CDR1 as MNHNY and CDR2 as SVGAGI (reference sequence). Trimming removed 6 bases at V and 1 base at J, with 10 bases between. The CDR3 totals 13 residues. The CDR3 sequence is CASSLPPSYEQYF. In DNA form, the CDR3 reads TGTGCCAGCAGCCTACCGCCATCCTACGAGCAGTACTTC.

CDR3 sequence (DNA): TGTGCCACCCTAGCGGGAGGGCGGCCAGATACGCAGTATTTT. Translated: CATLAGGRPDTQYF. The gene calls are TRBV28 and TRBJ2-3; 12 nucleotides agree with TRBD2. J was trimmed by 4 bases and V by 10 bases; bases with no gene match: 6. CDR1 is MDHEN and CDR2 is SYDVKM in the germline V gene. The CDR3 contains 14 residues. The full variable domain, completed using reference TRBV28 and TRBJ2-3, is DVKVTQSSRYLVKRTGEKVFLECVQDMDHENMFWYRQDPGLGLRLIYFSYDVKMKEKGDIPEGYSVSREKKERFSLILESASTNQTSMYLCATLAGGRPDTQYFGPGTRLTVL.

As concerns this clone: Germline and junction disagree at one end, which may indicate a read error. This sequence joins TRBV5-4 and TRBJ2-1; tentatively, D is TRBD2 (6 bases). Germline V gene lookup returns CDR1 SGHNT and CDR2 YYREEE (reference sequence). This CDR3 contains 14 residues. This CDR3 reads CASSRRDSNNEQFF. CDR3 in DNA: TGTGCCAGCAGTAGAAGGGACTCCAACAATGAGCAGTTCTTC.

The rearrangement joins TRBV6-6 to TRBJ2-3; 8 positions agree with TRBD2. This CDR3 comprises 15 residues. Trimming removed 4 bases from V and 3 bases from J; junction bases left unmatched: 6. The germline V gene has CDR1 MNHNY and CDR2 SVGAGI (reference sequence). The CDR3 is CASSSEGLVTDTQYF. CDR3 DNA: TGTGCCAGCAGTTCCGAGGGACTAGTGACAGATACGCAGTATTTT.

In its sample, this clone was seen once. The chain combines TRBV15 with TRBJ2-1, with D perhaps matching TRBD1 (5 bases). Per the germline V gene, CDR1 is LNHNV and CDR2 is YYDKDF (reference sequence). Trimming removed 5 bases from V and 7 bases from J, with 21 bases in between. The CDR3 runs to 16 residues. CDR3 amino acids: CATSPRSGPGKNEQFF. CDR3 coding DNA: TGTGCCACCAGCCCACGATCGGGCCCAGGGAAAAATGAGCAGTTCTTC.

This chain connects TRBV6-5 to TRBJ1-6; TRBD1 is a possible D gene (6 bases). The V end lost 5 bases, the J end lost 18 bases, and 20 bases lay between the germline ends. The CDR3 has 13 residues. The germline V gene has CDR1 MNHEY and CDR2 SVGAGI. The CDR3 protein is CASSTNRDTGYHF. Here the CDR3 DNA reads TGTGCCAGCAGTACAAACCGGGACACCGGATACCACTTT.

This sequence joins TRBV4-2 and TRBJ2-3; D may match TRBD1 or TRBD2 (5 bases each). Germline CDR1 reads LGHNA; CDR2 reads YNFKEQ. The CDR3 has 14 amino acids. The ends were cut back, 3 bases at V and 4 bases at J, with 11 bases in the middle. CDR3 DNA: TGTGCCAGCAGCCAGGGACCCGGGGCAGATACGCAGTATTTT. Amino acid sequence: CASSQGPGADTQYF.

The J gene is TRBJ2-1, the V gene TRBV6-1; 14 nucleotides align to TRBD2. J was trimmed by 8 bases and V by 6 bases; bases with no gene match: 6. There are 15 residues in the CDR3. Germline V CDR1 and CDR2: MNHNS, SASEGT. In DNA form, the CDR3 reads TGTGCCAGCAGGGCCGGGACTAGCGGGAGCCATGAGCAGTTCTTC. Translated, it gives CASRAGTSGSHEQFF.

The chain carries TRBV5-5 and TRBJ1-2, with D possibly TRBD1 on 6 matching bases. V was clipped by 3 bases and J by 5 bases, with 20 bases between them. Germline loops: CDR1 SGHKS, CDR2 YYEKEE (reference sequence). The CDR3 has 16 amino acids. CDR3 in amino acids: CASSSEPGQALYGYTF. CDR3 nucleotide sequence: TGTGCCAGCAGCTCGGAACCGGGACAAGCGTTATATGGCTACACCTTC.

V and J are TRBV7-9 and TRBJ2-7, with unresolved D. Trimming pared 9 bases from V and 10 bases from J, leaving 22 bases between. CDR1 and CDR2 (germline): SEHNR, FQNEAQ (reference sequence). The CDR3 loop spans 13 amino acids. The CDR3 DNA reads TGTGCCAGTTCGGTGGGCAGTAACGCCGGTCAGTACTTC. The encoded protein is CASSVGSNAGQYF.

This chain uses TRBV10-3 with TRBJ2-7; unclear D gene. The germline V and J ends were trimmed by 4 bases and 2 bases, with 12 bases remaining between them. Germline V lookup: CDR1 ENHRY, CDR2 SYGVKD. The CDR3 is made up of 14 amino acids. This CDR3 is CAISAVQSTYEQYF. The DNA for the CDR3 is TGTGCCATCAGTGCGGTCCAGAGCACCTACGAGCAGTACTTC.

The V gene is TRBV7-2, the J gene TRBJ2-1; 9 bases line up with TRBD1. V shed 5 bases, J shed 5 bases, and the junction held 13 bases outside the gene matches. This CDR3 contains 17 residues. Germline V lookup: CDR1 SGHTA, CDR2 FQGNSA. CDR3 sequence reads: CASSRTRTGAGNNEQFF. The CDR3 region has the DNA TGTGCCAGCAGCCGAACCCGGACAGGGGCAGGGAACAATGAGCAGTTCTTC. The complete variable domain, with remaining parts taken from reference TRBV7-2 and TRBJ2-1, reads GAGVSQSPSNKVTEKGKDVELRCDPISGHTALYWYRQSLGQGLEFLIYFQGNSAPDKSGLPSDRFSAERTGGSVSTLTIQRTQQEDSAVYLCASSRTRTGAGNNEQFFGPGTRLTVL.

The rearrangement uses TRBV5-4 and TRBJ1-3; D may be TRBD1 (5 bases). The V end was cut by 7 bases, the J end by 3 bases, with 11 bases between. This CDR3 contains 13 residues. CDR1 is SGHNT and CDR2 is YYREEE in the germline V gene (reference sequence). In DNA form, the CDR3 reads TGTGCCAGCTCAGCAGGGTTTGGAAACACCATATATTTT. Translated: CASSAGFGNTIYF.

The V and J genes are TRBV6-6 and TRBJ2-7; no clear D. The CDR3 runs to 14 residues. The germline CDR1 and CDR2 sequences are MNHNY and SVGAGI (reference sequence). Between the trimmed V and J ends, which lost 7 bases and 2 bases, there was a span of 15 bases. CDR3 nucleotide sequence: TGTGCCAGCACCTACGGTGTCAGAACCTACGAGCAGTACTTC. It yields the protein CASTYGVRTYEQYF.

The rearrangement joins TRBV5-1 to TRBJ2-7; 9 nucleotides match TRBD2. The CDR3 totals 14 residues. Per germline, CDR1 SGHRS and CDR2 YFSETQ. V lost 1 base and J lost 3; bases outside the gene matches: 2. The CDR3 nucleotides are TGCGCCAGCAGCTTGCAACTAGCGGGCTACGAGCAGTACTTC. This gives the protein CASSLQLAGYEQYF.

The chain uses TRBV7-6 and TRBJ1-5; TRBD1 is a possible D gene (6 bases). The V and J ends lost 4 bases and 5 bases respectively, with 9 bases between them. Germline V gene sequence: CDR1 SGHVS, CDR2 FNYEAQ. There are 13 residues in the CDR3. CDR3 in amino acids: CASSSDSDQPQHF. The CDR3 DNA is TGTGCCAGCAGCTCGGACAGTGATCAGCCCCAGCATTTT.

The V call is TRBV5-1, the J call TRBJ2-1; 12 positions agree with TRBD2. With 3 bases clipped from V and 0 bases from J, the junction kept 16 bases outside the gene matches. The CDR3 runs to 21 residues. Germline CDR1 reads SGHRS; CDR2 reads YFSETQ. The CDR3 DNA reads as TGCGCCAGCAGCTCTGGACTAGCGGGATTCTATACGGTGAGCTCCTACAATGAGCAGTTCTTC. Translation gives CASSSGLAGFYTVSSYNEQFF.

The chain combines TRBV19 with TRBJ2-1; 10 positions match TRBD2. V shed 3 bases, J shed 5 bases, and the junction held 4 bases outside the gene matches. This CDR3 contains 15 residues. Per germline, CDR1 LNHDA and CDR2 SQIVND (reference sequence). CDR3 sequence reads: CASSIGAGGHNEQFF. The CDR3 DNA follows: TGTGCCAGTAGTATCGGAGCGGGAGGGCACAATGAGCAGTTCTTC.

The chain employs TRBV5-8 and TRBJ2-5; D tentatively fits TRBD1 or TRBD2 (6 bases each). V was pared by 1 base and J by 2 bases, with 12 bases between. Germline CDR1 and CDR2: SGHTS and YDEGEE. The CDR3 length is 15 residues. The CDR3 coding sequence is TGTGCCAGCAGCTTGTTCAGGGGAGGACAAGAGACCCAGTACTTC. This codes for CASSLFRGGQETQYF.

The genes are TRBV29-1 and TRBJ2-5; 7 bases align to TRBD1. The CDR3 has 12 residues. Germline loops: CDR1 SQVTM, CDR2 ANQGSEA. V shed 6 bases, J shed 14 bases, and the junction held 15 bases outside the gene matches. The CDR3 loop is CSVAEGDRELYF. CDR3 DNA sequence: TGCAGCGTGGCCGAAGGTGACAGGGAATTATACTTC.

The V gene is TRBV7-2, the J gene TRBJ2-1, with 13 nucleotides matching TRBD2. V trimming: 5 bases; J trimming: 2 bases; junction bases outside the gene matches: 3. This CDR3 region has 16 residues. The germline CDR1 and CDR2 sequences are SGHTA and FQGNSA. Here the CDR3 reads CASSTSGRVPYNEQFF. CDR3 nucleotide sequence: TGTGCCAGCAGCACTAGCGGGAGGGTGCCCTACAATGAGCAGTTCTTC.

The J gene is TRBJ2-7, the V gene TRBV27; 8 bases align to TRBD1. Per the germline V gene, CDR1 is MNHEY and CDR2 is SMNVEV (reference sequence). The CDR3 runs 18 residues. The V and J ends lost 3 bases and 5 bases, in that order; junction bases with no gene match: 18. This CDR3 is CASSFPTGVDLHGHEQYF. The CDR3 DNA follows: TGTGCCAGCAGTTTCCCGACAGGGGTGGACCTTCATGGCCACGAGCAGTACTTC.

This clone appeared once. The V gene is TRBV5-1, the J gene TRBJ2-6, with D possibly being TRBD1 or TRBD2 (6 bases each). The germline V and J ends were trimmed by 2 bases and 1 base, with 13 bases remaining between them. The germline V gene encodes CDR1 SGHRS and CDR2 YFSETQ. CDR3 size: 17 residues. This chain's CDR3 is CASSFGGLSSGANVLTF. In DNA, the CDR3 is TGCGCCAGCAGCTTTGGGGGGCTTTCGTCTGGGGCCAACGTCCTGACTTTC. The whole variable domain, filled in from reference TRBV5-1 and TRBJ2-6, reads KAGVTQTPRYLIKTRGQQVTLSCSPISGHRSVSWYQQTPGQGLQFLFEYFSETQRNKGNFPGRFSGRQFSNSRSEMNVSTLELGDSALYLCASSFGGLSSGANVLTFGAGSRLTVL.

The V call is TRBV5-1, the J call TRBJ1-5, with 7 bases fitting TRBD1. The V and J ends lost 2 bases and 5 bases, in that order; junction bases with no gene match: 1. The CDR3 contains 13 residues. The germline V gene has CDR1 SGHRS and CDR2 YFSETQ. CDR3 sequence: CASSFTGDQPQHF. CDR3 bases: TGCGCCAGCAGCTTTACAGGGGATCAGCCCCAGCATTTT.

CDR3: CASSLVRGGARQPQHF. The DNA for the CDR3 is TGTGCCAGCAGTTTAGTCCGTGGGGGGGCAAGGCAGCCCCAGCATTTT. V is TRBV27 and J is TRBJ1-5, with D possibly matching TRBD1 (6 bases). The CDR3 is 16 amino acids. The germline gives CDR1 MNHEY, CDR2 SMNVEV (reference sequence). The V and J ends lost 2 bases and 7 bases respectively, with 18 bases between them.

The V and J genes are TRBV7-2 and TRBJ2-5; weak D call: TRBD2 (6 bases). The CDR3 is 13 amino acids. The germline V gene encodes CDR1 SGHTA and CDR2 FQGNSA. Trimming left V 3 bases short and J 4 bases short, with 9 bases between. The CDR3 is CASSLGAGETQYF. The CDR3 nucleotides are TGTGCCAGCAGCTTGGGAGCGGGAGAGACCCAGTACTTC.